The rows below give T cell receptor beta chains drawn from one sample of a study of CD8 T cells in Susac syndrome. Each CDR3 protein is one row after TCRdb ran MiXCR on the immunoSEQ multiplex PCR reads. The data hold about 120,000 distinct CDR3 sequences, with 80% to 95% observed a single time. Material for sequencing was CD4+ T cells from PBMCs. Receptors originate from a human donor in good health. Both conserved end residues are part of each CDR3. D genes are given only for firm matches. The size entry is marked missing in some rows and otherwise reads once, few, many or a size class.

j_call | d_call | clone_size | v_call | cdr3_aa | cdr3_nt
TRBJ2-7 | TRBD1 | NA | TRBV6-2/TRBV6-3 | CASSYTPSENRGYEQYF | TGTGCCAGCAGTTACACCCCGTCTGAGAACAGGGGGTACGAGCAGTACTTC
TRBJ2-3 | TRBD2 | NA | TRBV3-1 | CASSPTSGKTDTQYF | TGTGCCAGCAGCCCGACTAGCGGGAAGACAGATACGCAGTATTTT
TRBJ2-7 | NA | NA | TRBV21-1 | CASSQSYEQYF | TGTGCCAGCAGCCAGAGCTACGAGCAGTACTTC
TRBJ2-4 | TRBD1 | NA | TRBV2 | CATADRQGLAKNIQYF | TGTGCCACGGCAGACAGACAGGGCCTAGCCAAAAACATTCAGTACTTC
TRBJ2-1 | NA | once | TRBV12-3/TRBV12-4 | CASSSPGEQFF | TGTGCCAGCAGTTCCCCTGGTGAGCAGTTCTTC
TRBJ1-1 | NA | once | TRBV14 | CASSHPPGTNTEAFF | TGTGCCAGCAGCCACCCCCCGGGAACGAACACTGAAGCTTTCTTT
TRBJ1-2 | NA | NA | TRBV7-8 | CASSPRTGGYGYTF | TGTGCCAGCAGCCCACGGACTGGGGGCTATGGCTACACCTTC
TRBJ1-1 | NA | NA | TRBV3-1 | CASSHLSANTEAFF | TGTGCCAGCAGCCACCTCTCTGCGAACACTGAAGCTTTCTTT
TRBJ1-1 | NA | NA | TRBV7-3 | CASSLFGTEAFF | TGTGCCAGCAGCTTATTCGGGACTGAAGCTTTCTTT
TRBJ1-5 | NA | NA | TRBV18 | CASSQRWDTIQPQHF | TGTGCCAGCTCGCAGCGTTGGGACACCATTCAGCCCCAGCATTTT
TRBJ2-3 | NA | NA | TRBV20-1 | CSARSQYF | TGCAGTGCTCGCTCACAGTATTTT
TRBJ2-7 | NA | once | TRBV4-1 | CASSQTYSRLDLEQYF | TGCGCCAGCAGCCAGACCTACTCGCGTCTGGATCTCGAGCAGTACTTC
TRBJ2-7 | NA | NA | TRBV29-1 | CSALEGTANLPQYF | TGCAGCGCGCTGGAGGGGACAGCGAACCTCCCCCAGTACTTC
TRBJ2-1 | NA | few | TRBV10-3 | CAISVSDEQFF | TGTGCCATCAGTGTTTCCGATGAGCAGTTCTTC
TRBJ2-7 | NA | once | TRBV12-3/TRBV12-4 | CASSLSSPYEQYF | TGTGCCAGCAGTTTATCGTCTCCCTACGAGCAGTACTTC
TRBJ1-2 | NA | once | TRBV7-9 | CASSLSGQNYGYTF | TGTGCCAGCAGCTTAAGCGGACAGAACTATGGCTACACCTTC
TRBJ2-6 | TRBD2 | NA | TRBV5-1 | CASSWGLAAPRSGANVLTF | TGCGCCAGCAGCTGGGGACTAGCGGCCCCCCGCTCTGGGGCCAACGTCCTGACTTTC
TRBJ2-7 | TRBD1 | NA | TRBV5-4 | CASMGQGVNEQYF | TGTGCCAGCATGGGACAGGGGGTTAACGAGCAGTACTTC
TRBJ1-5 | TRBD1 | NA | TRBV20-1 | CSASRDSQGNQPQHF | TGCAGTGCTAGCCGGGACAGTCAGGGCAATCAGCCCCAGCATTTT
TRBJ1-6 | NA | NA | TRBV3-1 | CASSQGQVNSPLHF | TGTGCCAGCAGCCAGGGTCAGGTTAATTCACCCCTCCACTTT
TRBJ2-5 | TRBD2 | NA | TRBV6-1 | CASSKTSGVEETQYF | TGTGCCAGCAGTAAGACTAGCGGGGTGGAAGAGACCCAGTACTTC
TRBJ2-5 | NA | NA | TRBV9 | CASSVAASGGGGTQYF | TGTGCCAGCAGCGTAGCGGCTAGTGGGGGCGGAGGGACCCAGTACTTC
TRBJ2-1 | TRBD2 | NA | TRBV4-2 | CASSQGLAGGFSYNEQFF | TGTGCCAGCAGCCAGGGACTAGCGGGGGGGTTCTCCTACAATGAGCAGTTCTTC
TRBJ2-1 | TRBD2 | once | TRBV7-6 | CASSLIPSGGPPPEQFF | TGTGCCAGCAGCCTTATCCCTAGCGGGGGGCCTCCCCCTGAGCAGTTCTTC
TRBJ1-5 | TRBD1 | NA | TRBV19 | CASSIFQDREVWRDQPQHF | TGTGCCAGTAGTATATTTCAGGACAGGGAGGTGTGGCGGGACCAGCCCCAGCATTTT